These 14 T cell receptor beta chains share one sample of origin, sequenced in a study of blood T cell repertoires in COVID-19. Libraries were prepared by immunoSEQ multiplex PCR; TCRdb keeps only in-frame clonotypes and omits some of them. The sample shows approximately 190,000 clones, under 85% of them seen only once. The sequenced material came from peripheral blood. These receptors all come from a woman aged 40 to 50 with acute or convalescent COVID-19.

V and J are TRBV5-1 and TRBJ1-3, with 8 positions matching TRBD1. The CDR3 is 16 amino acids. V lost 4 bases to trimming and J lost 0 bases; unmatched junction nucleotides: 6. Germline loops: CDR1 SGHRS, CDR2 YFSETQ. DNA of the CDR3: TGCGCCAGCAGCGTGACAGGGGTCTACTCTGGAAACACCATATATTTT. It codes for CASSVTGVYSGNTIYF.

The genes are TRBV7-9 and TRBJ2-7, with 10 positions matching TRBD2. The CDR3 is made up of 15 amino acids. V was pared by 5 bases and J by 3 bases, with 7 bases of the junction left unmatched. The germline CDR1 and CDR2 sequences are SEHNR and FQNEAQ (reference sequence). DNA for the CDR3: TGTGCCAGCAGCGCTAAAGCGGGGGGGTTCTACGAGCAGTACTTC. Translation gives CASSAKAGGFYEQYF.

This chain connects TRBV21-1 to TRBJ2-5; the table assigns TRBD1, which was not confirmed against the DNA. TRBV21-1 has pseudogene status. The CDR3 consists of 13 residues. CDR3 bases: TGTGCCCCGGGACAGCCGAAACAAGAGACCCAGTACTTC. Translation: CAPGQPKQETQYF.

The rearrangement joins TRBV19 to TRBJ1-6, with D possibly being TRBD1 (6 bases). Trimming stripped 3 bases from V and 7 bases from J, with 13 bases between. CDR1 LNHDA and CDR2 SQIVND come from the germline V gene (reference sequence). This CDR3 has 15 amino acids. As DNA, the CDR3 is TGTGCCAGTAGTATTGGGGGGGCGCGGAATTCACCCCTCCACTTT. This encodes CASSIGGARNSPLHF.

The chain recombines TRBV6-1 with TRBJ1-4; 8 bases fit TRBD1. Germline CDR1 MNHNS, CDR2 SASEGT. V was pared by 3 bases and J by 10 bases, with 10 bases of the junction left unmatched. The CDR3 is 15 amino acids. The CDR3 sequence: CASSEDRDTRGKLFF. For the CDR3, the DNA is TGTGCCAGCAGTGAGGACAGGGATACCAGGGGAAAACTGTTTTTT.

The chain links TRBV12-3 or TRBV12-4 to TRBJ2-1; possibly TRBD2 for D (6 bases). CDR3 size: 13 residues. Between the trimmed V and J ends, which lost 4 bases and 9 bases, there was a span of 13 bases. The CDR3 loop reads CASSSPTSSEQFF. For the CDR3, the DNA is TGTGCCAGCAGTTCCCCTACTAGCAGTGAGCAGTTCTTC.

This clone was detected only once. The rearrangement links TRBV11-2 to TRBJ1-6, with 9 bases that match TRBD1. The V gene's germline CDR1 is SGHAT and CDR2 FQNNGV. Losses at the gene ends were 6 bases for V and 9 bases for J; bases not matched to a gene: 9. The CDR3 sequence is 15 residues long. In nucleotides, the CDR3 is TGTGCCAGCAGGCGCCCCGGGACAGGGATTTCACCCCTCCACTTT. This codes for CASRRPGTGISPLHF.

CDR3 in DNA: TGTGCCAGCAGCTTAACACAGGGGAACAATCAGCCCCAGCATTTT. It encodes CASSLTQGNNQPQHF. The J gene is TRBJ1-5, the V gene TRBV7-2; 7 bases fit TRBD1. Germline V gene data show CDR1 as SGHTA and CDR2 as FQGNSA. This CDR3 comprises 15 residues. V gave up 2 bases and J gave up 3 bases; unmatched junction bases: 4.

The genes are TRBV2 and TRBJ1-1; D call uncertain. The CDR3 runs to 13 residues. The V gene's germline CDR1 is SNHLY and CDR2 FYNNEI. V was shortened by 2 bases and J by 11 bases, with 15 bases between the two germline ends. CDR3 nucleotides: TGTGCCAGCAGTGAAACCCCCCCCCGCCGGGCTTTCTTT. Residues: CASSETPPRRAFF.

V is TRBV7-9 and J is TRBJ2-7; 7 nucleotides agree with TRBD1. The CDR3 has 15 amino acids. Germline V lookup: CDR1 SEHNR, CDR2 FQNEAQ (reference sequence). V trimming: 6 bases; J trimming: 2 bases; junction bases outside the gene matches: 10. CDR3 in DNA: TGTGCCAGCAGGCAGAGTCCGGGACAGCCCTACGAGCAGTACTTC. Encoded protein: CASRQSPGQPYEQYF.

This chain joins TRBV6-5 and TRBJ2-7, with 8 bases identical to TRBD2. This CDR3 is 15 amino acids long. Germline values: CDR1 MNHEY, CDR2 SVGAGI. V dropped 0 bases and J dropped 2; count of bases not matched to a gene: 3. The CDR3 here is CASSYSAGAPYEQYF. The CDR3 DNA sequence: TGTGCCAGCAGTTACTCAGCGGGAGCCCCCTACGAGCAGTACTTC.

V usage is TRBV5-8 and J usage is TRBJ1-1; D is ambiguous. This CDR3 region has 14 residues. Germline V CDR1 and CDR2: SGHTS, YDEGEE. Trimming took off 3 bases at V and 6 bases at J, with 15 bases between the two ends. CDR3 sequence reads: CASSSDPRGAEAFF. The CDR3 DNA follows: TGTGCCAGCAGCTCGGACCCGCGGGGAGCTGAAGCTTTCTTT. Supplemented by reference TRBV5-8 and TRBJ1-1, the full variable domain reads EAGVTQSPTHLIKTRGQQATLRCSPISGHTSVYWYQQALGLGLQFLLWYDEGEERNRGNFPPRFSGRQFPNYSSELNVNALELEDSALYLCASSSDPRGAEAFFGQGTRLTVV.

This clone has more than one count but fewer than ten. The genes are TRBV19 and TRBJ2-3; TRBD2 matches at 8 bases. The V gene's germline CDR1 is LNHDA and CDR2 SQIVND (reference sequence). The trim removed 4 bases at V and 1 base at J, leaving 7 bases unmatched. This CDR3 spans 16 amino acids. The CDR3: CASSTTPGLGTDTQYF. The CDR3 DNA follows: TGTGCCAGTAGTACTACACCGGGACTAGGCACAGATACGCAGTATTTT.

The rearrangement links TRBV2 to TRBJ1-3; 7 positions agree with TRBD1. Germline V CDR1 and CDR2: SNHLY, FYNNEI. Germline trimming cut 4 bases from V and 8 bases from J; bases unmatched to any gene: 8. The CDR3 consists of 14 residues. CDR3: CASSAQGFWDTIYF. CDR3 DNA sequence: TGTGCCAGCAGTGCACAGGGGTTCTGGGACACCATATATTTT.